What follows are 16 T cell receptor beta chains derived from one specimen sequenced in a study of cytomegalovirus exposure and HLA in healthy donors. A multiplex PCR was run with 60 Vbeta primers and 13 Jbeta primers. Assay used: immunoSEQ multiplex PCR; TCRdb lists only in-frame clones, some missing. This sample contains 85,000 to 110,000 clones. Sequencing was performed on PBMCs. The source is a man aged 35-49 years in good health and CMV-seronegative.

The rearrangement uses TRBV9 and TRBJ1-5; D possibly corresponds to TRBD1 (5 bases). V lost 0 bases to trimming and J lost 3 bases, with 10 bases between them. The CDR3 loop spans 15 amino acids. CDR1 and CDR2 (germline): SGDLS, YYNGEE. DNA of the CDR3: TGTGCCAGCAGCGTAGAGGGGAATGACAATCAGCCCCAGCATTTT. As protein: CASSVEGNDNQPQHF.

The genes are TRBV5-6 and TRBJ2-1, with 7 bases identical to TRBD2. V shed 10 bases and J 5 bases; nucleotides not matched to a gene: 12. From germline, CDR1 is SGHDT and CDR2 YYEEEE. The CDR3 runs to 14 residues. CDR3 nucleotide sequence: TGTGCCGGAGCGGTAGCGGGCGCAAACAATGAGCAGTTCTTC. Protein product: CAGAVAGANNEQFF.

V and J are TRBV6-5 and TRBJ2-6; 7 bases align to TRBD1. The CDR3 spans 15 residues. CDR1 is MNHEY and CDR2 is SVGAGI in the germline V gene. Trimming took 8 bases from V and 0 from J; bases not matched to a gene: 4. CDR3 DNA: TGTGCCAGCTGCCGGGACAGCTCTGGGGCCAACGTCCTGACTTTC. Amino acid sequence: CASCRDSSGANVLTF.

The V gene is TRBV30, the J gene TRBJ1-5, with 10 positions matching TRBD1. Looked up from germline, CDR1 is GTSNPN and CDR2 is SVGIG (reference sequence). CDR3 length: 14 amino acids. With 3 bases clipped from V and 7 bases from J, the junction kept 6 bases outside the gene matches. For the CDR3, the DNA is TGTGCCTGGAGCGGGACAGGGGATGGGCAGCCCCAGCATTTT. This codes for CAWSGTGDGQPQHF.

In DNA form, the CDR3 reads TGTGCCAGAAGCTTGGTAGGGACTAGCGGGAGGGCCCAGGGAGATACGCAGTATTTT. It translates to CARSLVGTSGRAQGDTQYF. The chain carries TRBV5-3 and TRBJ2-3; 16 nucleotides align to TRBD2. TRBV5-3 is treated as an ORF (open reading frame) with a function not yet certain. Trimming at V came to 0 bases and at J to 5 bases, leaving 9 bases not matched to a gene. The CDR3 covers 19 residues.

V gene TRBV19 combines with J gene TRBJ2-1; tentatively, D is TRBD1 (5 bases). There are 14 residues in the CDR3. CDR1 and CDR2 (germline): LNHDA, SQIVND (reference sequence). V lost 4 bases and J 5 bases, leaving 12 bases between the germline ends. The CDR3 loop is CASSTATVNNEQFF. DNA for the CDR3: TGTGCCAGTAGTACCGCGACAGTAAACAATGAGCAGTTCTTC.

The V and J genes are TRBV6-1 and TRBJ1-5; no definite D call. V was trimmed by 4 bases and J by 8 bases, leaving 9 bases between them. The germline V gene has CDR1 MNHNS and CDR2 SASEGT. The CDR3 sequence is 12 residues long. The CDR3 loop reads CASSVAREPQHF. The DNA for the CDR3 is TGTGCCAGCAGTGTTGCCCGGGAGCCCCAGCATTTT.

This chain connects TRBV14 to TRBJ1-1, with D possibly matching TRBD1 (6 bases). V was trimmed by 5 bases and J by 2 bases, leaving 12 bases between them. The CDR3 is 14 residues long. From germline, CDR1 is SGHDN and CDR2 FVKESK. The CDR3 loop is CASSSLGTNTEAFF. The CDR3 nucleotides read TGTGCCAGCAGCTCTCTCGGGACAAACACTGAAGCTTTCTTT.

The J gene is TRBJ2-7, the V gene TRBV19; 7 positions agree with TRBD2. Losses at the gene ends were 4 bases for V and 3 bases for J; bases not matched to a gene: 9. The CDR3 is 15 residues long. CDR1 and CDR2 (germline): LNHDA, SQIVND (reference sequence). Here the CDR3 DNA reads TGTGCCAGTAGTAGCTATGGCGGGAGTTTCTACGAGCAGTACTTC. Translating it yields CASSSYGGSFYEQYF.

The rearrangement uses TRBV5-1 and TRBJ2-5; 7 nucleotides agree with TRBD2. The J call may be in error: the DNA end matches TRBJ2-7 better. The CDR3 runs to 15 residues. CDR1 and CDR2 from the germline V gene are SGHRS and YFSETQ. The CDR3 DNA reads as TGCGCCAGCAGCCTGGCGACTAGCTTAACAGACGAGCAGTACTTC. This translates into CASSLATSLTDEQYF.

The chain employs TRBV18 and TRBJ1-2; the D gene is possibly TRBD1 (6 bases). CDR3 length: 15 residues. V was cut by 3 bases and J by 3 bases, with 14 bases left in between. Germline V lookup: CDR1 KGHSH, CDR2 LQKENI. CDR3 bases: TGTGCCAGCTCACCTGACTTGGACAGATACTATGGCTACACCTTC. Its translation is CASSPDLDRYYGYTF.

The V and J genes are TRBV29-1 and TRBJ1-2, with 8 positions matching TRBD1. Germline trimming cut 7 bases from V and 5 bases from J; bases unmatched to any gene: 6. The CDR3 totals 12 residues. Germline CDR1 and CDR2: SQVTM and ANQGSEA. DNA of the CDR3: TGCAGCGCCGGACAGGGCGAATATGGCTACACCTTC. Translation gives CSAGQGEYGYTF. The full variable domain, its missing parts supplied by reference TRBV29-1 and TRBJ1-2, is SAVISQKPSRDICQRGTSLTIQCQVDSQVTMMFWYRQQPGQSLTLIATANQGSEATYESGFVIDKFPISRPNLTFSTLTVSNMSPEDSSIYLCSAGQGEYGYTFGSGTRLTVV.

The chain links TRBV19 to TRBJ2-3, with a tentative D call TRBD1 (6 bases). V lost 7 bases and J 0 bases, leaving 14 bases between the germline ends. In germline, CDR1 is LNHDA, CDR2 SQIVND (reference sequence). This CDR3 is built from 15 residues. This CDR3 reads CASNPQGISTDTQYF. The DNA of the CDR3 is TGTGCCAGTAATCCACAGGGAATTAGCACAGATACGCAGTATTTT.

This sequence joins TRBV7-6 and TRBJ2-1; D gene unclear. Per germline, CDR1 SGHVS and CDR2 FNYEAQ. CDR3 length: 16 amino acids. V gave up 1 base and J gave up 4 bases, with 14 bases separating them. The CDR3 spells CASSLEKPSRYNEQFF. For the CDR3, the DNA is TGTGCCAGCAGCTTAGAGAAACCCTCGCGGTACAATGAGCAGTTCTTC.

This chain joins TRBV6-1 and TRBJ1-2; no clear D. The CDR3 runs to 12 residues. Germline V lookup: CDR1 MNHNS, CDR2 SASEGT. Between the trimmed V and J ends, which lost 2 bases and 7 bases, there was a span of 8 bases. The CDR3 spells CASSESGSGYTF. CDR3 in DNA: TGTGCCAGCAGTGAATCCGGGAGTGGCTACACCTTC.

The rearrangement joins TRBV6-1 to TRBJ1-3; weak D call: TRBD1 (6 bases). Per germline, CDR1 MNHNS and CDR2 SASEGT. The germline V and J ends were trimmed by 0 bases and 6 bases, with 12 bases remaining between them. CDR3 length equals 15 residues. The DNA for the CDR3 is TGTGCCAGCAGTGAAGCGCTCGCAGGGGAAAACACCATATATTTT. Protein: CASSEALAGENTIYF.